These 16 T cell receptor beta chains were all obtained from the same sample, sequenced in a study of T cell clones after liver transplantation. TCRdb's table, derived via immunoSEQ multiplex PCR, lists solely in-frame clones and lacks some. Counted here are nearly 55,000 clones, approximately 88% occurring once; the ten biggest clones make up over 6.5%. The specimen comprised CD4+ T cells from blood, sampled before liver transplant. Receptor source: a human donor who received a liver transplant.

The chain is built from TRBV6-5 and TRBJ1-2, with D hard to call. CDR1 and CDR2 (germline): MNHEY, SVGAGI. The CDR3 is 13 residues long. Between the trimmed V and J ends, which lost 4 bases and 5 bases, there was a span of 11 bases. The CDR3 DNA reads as TGTGCCAGCAGTTTCCAAGCCGGGTATGGCTACACCTTC. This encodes CASSFQAGYGYTF.

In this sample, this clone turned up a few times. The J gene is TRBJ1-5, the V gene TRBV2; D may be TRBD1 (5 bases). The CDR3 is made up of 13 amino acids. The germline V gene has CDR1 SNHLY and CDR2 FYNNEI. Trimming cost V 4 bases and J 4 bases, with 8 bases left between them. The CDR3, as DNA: TGTGCCAGCAGTGGCAGGGAGAATCAGCCCCAGCATTTT. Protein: CASSGRENQPQHF.

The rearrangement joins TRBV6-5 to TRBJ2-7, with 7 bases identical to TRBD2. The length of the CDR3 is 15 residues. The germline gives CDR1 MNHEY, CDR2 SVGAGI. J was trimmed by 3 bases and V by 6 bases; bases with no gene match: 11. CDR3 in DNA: TGTGCCAGCAGACCATCTAGCGGTCTTCGCTACGAGCAGTACTTC. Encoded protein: CASRPSSGLRYEQYF.

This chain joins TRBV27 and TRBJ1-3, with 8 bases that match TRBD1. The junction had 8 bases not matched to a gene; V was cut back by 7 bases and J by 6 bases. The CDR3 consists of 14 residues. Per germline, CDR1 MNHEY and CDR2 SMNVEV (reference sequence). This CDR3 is CASMPTGVQNTIYF. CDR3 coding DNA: TGTGCCAGCATGCCGACAGGGGTGCAAAACACCATATATTTT.

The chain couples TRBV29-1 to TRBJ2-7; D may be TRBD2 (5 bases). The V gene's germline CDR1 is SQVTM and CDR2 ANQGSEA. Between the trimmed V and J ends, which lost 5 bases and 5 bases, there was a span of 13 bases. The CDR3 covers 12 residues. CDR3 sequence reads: CSVNPPGDEQYF. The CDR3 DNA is TGCAGCGTTAATCCCCCCGGGGACGAGCAGTACTTC.

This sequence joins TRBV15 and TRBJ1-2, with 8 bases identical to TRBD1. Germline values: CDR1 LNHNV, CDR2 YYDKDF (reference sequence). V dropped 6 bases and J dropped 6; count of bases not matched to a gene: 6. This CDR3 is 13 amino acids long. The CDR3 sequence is CATRPTGGHGYTF. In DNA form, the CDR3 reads TGTGCCACCAGGCCCACAGGGGGTCATGGCTACACCTTC.

The CDR3 reads CASSLGDRAGQPQHF. The CDR3, as DNA: TGTGCCAGCAGCTTGGGAGACAGGGCTGGTCAGCCCCAGCATTTT. J is TRBJ1-5 and V is TRBV5-8; TRBD1 agrees at 7 bases. The CDR3 totals 15 residues. V lost 0 bases and J lost 6; bases outside the gene matches: 6. The V gene's germline CDR1 is SGHTS and CDR2 YDEGEE. Drawing the rest from reference TRBV5-8 and TRBJ1-5, the complete variable domain is EAGVTQSPTHLIKTRGQQATLRCSPISGHTSVYWYQQALGLGLQFLLWYDEGEERNRGNFPPRFSGRQFPNYSSELNVNALELEDSALYLCASSLGDRAGQPQHFGDGTRLSIL.

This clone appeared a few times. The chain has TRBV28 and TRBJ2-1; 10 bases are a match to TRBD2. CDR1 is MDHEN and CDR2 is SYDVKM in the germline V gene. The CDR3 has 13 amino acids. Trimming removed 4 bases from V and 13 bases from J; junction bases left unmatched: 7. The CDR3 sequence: CASSWGGLADQFF. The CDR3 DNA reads TGTGCCAGCAGTTGGGGCGGACTAGCGGATCAGTTCTTC.

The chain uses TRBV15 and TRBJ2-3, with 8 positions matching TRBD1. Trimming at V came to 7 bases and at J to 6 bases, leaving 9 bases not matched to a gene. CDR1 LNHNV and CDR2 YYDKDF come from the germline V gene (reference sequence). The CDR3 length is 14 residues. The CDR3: CATKSGQVYDTQYF. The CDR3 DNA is TGTGCCACCAAATCGGGACAGGTTTATGATACGCAGTATTTT.

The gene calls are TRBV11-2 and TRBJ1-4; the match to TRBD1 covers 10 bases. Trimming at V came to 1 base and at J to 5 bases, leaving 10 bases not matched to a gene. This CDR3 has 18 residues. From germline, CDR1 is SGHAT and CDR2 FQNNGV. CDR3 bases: TGTGCCAGCAGCTTAGTAATCCCGGGACAGGGGCTGAATGAAAAACTGTTTTTT. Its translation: CASSLVIPGQGLNEKLFF. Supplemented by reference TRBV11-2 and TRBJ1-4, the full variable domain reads EAGVAQSPRYKIIEKRQSVAFWCNPISGHATLYWYQQILGQGPKLLIQFQNNGVVDDSQLPKDRFSAERLKGVDSTLKIQPAKLEDSAVYLCASSLVIPGQGLNEKLFFGSGTQLSVL.

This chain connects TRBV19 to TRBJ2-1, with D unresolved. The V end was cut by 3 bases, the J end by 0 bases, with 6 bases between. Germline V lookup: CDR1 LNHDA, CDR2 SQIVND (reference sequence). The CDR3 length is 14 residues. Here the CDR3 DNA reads TGTGCCAGTAGTATGGGTAGCTCCTACAATGAGCAGTTCTTC. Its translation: CASSMGSSYNEQFF. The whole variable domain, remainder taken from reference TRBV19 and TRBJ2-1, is DGGITQSPKYLFRKEGQNVTLSCEQNLNHDAMYWYRQDPGQGLRLIYYSQIVNDFQKGDIAEGYSVSREKKESFPLTVTSAQKNPTAFYLCASSMGSSYNEQFFGPGTRLTVL.

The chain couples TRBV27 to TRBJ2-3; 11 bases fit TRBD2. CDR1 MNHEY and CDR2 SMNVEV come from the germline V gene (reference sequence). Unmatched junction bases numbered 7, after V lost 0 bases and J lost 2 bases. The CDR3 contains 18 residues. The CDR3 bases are TGTGCCAGCAGTTTATCAAAACTAGCGGGAGCCACCACAGATACGCAGTATTTT. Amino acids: CASSLSKLAGATTDTQYF.

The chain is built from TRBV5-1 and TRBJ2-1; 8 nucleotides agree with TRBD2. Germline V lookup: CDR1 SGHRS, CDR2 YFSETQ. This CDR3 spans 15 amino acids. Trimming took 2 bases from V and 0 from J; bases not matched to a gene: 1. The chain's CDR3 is CASSFSGASYNEQFF. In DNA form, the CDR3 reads TGCGCCAGCAGCTTTAGCGGGGCCTCCTACAATGAGCAGTTCTTC.

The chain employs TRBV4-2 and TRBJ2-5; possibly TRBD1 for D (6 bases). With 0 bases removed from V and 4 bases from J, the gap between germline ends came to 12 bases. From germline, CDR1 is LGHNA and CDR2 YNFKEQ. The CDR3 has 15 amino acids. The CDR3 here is CASSQEGLRGETQYF. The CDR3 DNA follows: TGTGCCAGCAGCCAAGAAGGCCTCAGGGGAGAGACCCAGTACTTC.

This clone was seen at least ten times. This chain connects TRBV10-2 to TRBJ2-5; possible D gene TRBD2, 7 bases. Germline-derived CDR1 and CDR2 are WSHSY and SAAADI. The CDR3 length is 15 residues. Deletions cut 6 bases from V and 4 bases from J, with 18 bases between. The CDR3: CASRPGAGARETQYF. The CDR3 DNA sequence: TGCGCCAGCAGGCCCGGGGCGGGGGCGCGAGAGACCCAGTACTTC.

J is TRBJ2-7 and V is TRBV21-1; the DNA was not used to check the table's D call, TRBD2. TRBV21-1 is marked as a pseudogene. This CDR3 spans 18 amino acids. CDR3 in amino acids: CASSLGRTRLAGAYEQYF. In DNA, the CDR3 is TGTGCCAGCAGCCTGGGCAGGACCCGACTAGCGGGGGCCTACGAGCAGTACTTC.